The rows below give T cell receptor beta chains drawn from one sample of a study of metastatic and nonmetastatic thyroid tumors. TCRdb re-called clones from the PCR reads using MiXCR. This table has more than 10,000 clones, less than 30% appearing once. The specimen sequenced was blood. The receptors originated from a female donor with papillary thyroid cancer or a benign thyroid nodule (not recorded which). Some clones in this sample may be carry-over from other donors' samples. CDR3s include the opening cysteine and the closing phenylalanine or tryptophan. Fields, in order: V gene, D gene, clone size, J gene, CDR3 protein, CDR3 DNA. D genes are given only for firm matches. Size is stated for part of the rows, as once, few or many counts, or as a class when the clone is expanded.

>TRBV18|TRBD1|many|TRBJ2-1
CASSPPGQGFSEQFF
TGTGCCAGCTCACCCCCGGGACAGGGTTTTAGTGAGCAGTTCTTC
>TRBV5-1|TRBD2|-|TRBJ2-1
CASSVQTSGGNNEQFF
TGCGCCAGCAGCGTGCAAACTAGCGGGGGAAACAATGAGCAGTTCTTC
>TRBV4-1|-|many|TRBJ1-1
CASSLGAEGNTEAFF
TGCGCCAGCAGCCTGGGGGCCGAGGGGAACACTGAAGCTTTCTTT
>TRBV7-3|-|-|TRBJ1-1
CASSLIAWDTEAFF
TGTGCCAGCAGCTTAATAGCCTGGGACACTGAAGCTTTCTTT
>TRBV4-2|-|-|TRBJ2-7
CASSQEAGQPSYEQYF
TGTGCCAGCAGCCAAGAGGCCGGGCAACCCTCCTACGAGCAGTACTTC
>TRBV24-1|TRBD1|medium-sized|TRBJ2-2
CATQGAGELFF
TGTGCCACACAGGGGGCCGGGGAGCTGTTTTTT
>TRBV7-8|TRBD2|many|TRBJ2-5
CASSSRTSRETQYF
TGTGCCAGCAGCTCGAGGACTAGCCGGGAGACCCAGTACTTC
>TRBV4-1|-|many|TRBJ1-5
CASSQVLNQPQHF
TGCGCCAGCAGCCAAGTTCTGAATCAGCCCCAGCATTTT
>TRBV6-1|TRBD1|few|TRBJ1-2
CASSGLRTGPVLNYGYTF
TGTGCCAGCAGTGGTCTGAGGACAGGTCCGGTGCTGAACTATGGCTACACCTTC
>TRBV7-8|-|once|TRBJ2-7
CASIWRDSVHEQYF
TGTGCCAGCATTTGGAGGGACAGCGTCCACGAGCAGTACTTC
>TRBV11-1|TRBD2|many|TRBJ2-1
CASSLDVGRDEQFF
TGTGCCAGCAGCTTAGACGTTGGGAGGGATGAGCAGTTCTTC
>TRBV6-1|TRBD1|medium-sized|TRBJ1-2
CASSYSGGVNYGYTF
TGTGCCAGCAGTTATTCAGGGGGCGTAAACTATGGCTACACCTTC
>TRBV10-3|TRBD1|many|TRBJ1-2
CAISGIQGAGYTF
TGTGCCATCAGCGGAATACAGGGGGCGGGCTACACCTTC
>TRBV18|-|many|TRBJ1-2
CASSHSDSNYGYTF
TGTGCCAGCTCACACTCCGACAGCAACTATGGCTACACCTTC
>TRBV5-1|-|many|TRBJ1-4
CASSLPGEEKLFF
TGCGCCAGCAGCTTGCCAGGGGAAGAAAAACTGTTTTTT
>TRBV2|-|medium-sized|TRBJ2-7
CASSPGRDRVYEQYF
TGTGCCAGCAGTCCGGGAAGGGATAGGGTCTACGAGCAGTACTTC
>TRBV20-1|TRBD2|many|TRBJ2-2
CSARGRVAGGNTGELFF
TGCAGTGCTAGAGGGAGGGTAGCGGGGGGGAACACCGGGGAGCTGTTTTTT
>TRBV10-3|TRBD2|many|TRBJ2-1
CAAGRDEQFF
TGTGCCGCAGGGAGGGATGAGCAGTTCTTC
>TRBV4-1|-|many|TRBJ2-2
CASSFLGGDTGELFF
TGCGCCAGCAGCTTTTTGGGGGGCGACACCGGGGAGCTGTTTTTT
>TRBV19|-|many|TRBJ1-5
CASSISGDLSNQPQHF
TGTGCCAGTAGTATATCAGGGGACTTAAGCAATCAGCCCCAGCATTTT
>TRBV11-2|TRBD1|medium-sized|TRBJ2-7
CASSSVGQGYYEQYF
TGTGCCAGCAGCTCCGTGGGACAGGGATACTACGAGCAGTACTTC
>TRBV5-5|-|many|TRBJ2-7
CASSRQNREYEQYF
TGTGCCAGCAGCCGTCAGAATCGAGAATACGAGCAGTACTTC
>TRBV28|TRBD2|-|TRBJ2-1
CASTAMFMAGGGEQFF
TGTGCCAGCACTGCGATGTTTATGGCGGGAGGGGGTGAGCAGTTCTTC
>TRBV4-2|-|many|TRBJ2-7
CASSQGTPNTYEQYF
TGTGCCAGCAGCCAAGGGACCCCAAATACATACGAGCAGTACTTC
>TRBV14|-|-|TRBJ2-4
CASSQASKNIKYF
TGTGCCAGCAGCCAAGCGTCCAAAAACATTAAGTACTTC
>TRBV12-3/TRBV12-4|-|-|TRBJ1-2
CASSLGTGYTF
TGTGCCAGCAGTTTAGGGACAGGCTACACCTTC
>TRBV12-3/TRBV12-4|-|few|TRBJ1-4
CASSPSLLPHGGEKLFF
TGTGCCAGCAGTCCCTCCTTGCTCCCCCATGGGGGTGAAAAACTGTTTTTT
>TRBV12-3/TRBV12-4|-|-|TRBJ2-5
CASSILGLSQDTQYF
TGTGCCAGCAGTATATTGGGACTGTCCCAAGATACCCAGTACTTC
>TRBV13|-|many|TRBJ2-1
CASSSTVRGPYNEQFF
TGTGCCAGCAGCTCCACGGTGAGAGGCCCCTACAATGAGCAGTTCTTC
>TRBV18|TRBD1|many|TRBJ2-3
CASSPRTGVDTQYF
TGTGCCAGCTCCCCAAGGACAGGGGTAGATACGCAGTATTTT
>TRBV20-1|TRBD1|-|TRBJ2-3
CSASGQGVGTDTQYF
TGCAGTGCTTCAGGACAGGGGGTTGGCACAGATACGCAGTATTTT
>TRBV28|-|medium-sized|TRBJ1-5
CASSLWQGSNQPQHF
TGTGCCAGCAGTTTATGGCAGGGGAGCAATCAGCCCCAGCATTTT
>TRBV4-2|-|many|TRBJ1-1
CASSQEGWPEAFF
TGTGCCAGCAGCCAAGAGGGTTGGCCTGAAGCTTTCTTT
>TRBV2|-|medium-sized|TRBJ1-5
CATRDSPNQPQHF
TGTGCCACCAGGGACTCCCCGAATCAGCCCCAGCATTTT
>TRBV9|-|many|TRBJ1-2
CASSESGLGGYGYTF
TGTGCCAGCAGCGAGAGCGGACTCGGGGGCTATGGCTACACCTTC
>TRBV18|TRBD2|many|TRBJ2-5
CASSSGLGETQYF
TGTGCCAGCTCATCGGGACTAGGGGAGACCCAGTACTTC
>TRBV27|-|large|TRBJ2-7
CASSSGVAYEQYF
TGTGCCAGCAGTTCAGGGGTCGCCTACGAGCAGTACTTC
>TRBV4-1|-|many|TRBJ1-1
CASSQGGPANTEAFF
TGCGCCAGCAGCCAAGGAGGTCCAGCGAACACTGAAGCTTTCTTT
>TRBV28|-|medium-sized|TRBJ1-1
CASSLPAYTEAFF
TGTGCCAGCAGTTTACCGGCTTACACTGAAGCTTTCTTT
>TRBV18|-|many|TRBJ2-1
CASSPRDEQFF
TGTGCCAGCTCTCCTAGGGACGAGCAGTTCTTC
>TRBV5-1|TRBD2|-|TRBJ2-7
CASSLAGGPSYEQYF
TGCGCCAGCAGCCTAGCGGGGGGGCCCTCCTACGAGCAGTACTTC
>TRBV28|TRBD2|medium-sized|TRBJ2-5
CASSPSGGLETQYF
TGTGCCAGCAGCCCCAGCGGGGGCCTCGAGACCCAGTACTTC
>TRBV6-1|-|medium-sized|TRBJ1-4
CASSETGITNEKLFF
TGTGCCAGCAGTGAAACAGGGATCACTAATGAAAAACTGTTTTTT
>TRBV10-3|TRBD1|many|TRBJ2-3
CAVGQGRSGGDTQYF
TGTGCCGTTGGACAGGGGAGGTCGGGTGGAGATACGCAGTATTTT
>TRBV15|TRBD1|medium-sized|TRBJ1-2
CATSRTDRGFYGYTF
TGTGCCACCAGCAGAACTGACAGGGGGTTCTATGGCTACACCTTC
>TRBV7-9|-|many|TRBJ1-1
CASIPDRAEAFF
TGTGCCAGCATCCCCGATAGGGCTGAAGCTTTCTTT
>TRBV6-6|TRBD1|-|TRBJ1-1
CASSYSGDSRWEVFF
TGTGCCAGCAGTTACTCCGGGGACAGCCGGTGGGAAGTTTTCTTT
>TRBV5-1|TRBD2|many|TRBJ2-7
CASSVFGGTGLVPYEQYF
TGCGCCAGCAGCGTGTTTGGAGGGACCGGACTAGTACCCTACGAGCAGTACTTC
>TRBV7-8|TRBD2|few|TRBJ2-7
CASNPSSGSFYEQYF
TGTGCCAGCAACCCGTCTAGCGGGAGTTTTTACGAGCAGTACTTC
>TRBV6-5|-|-|TRBJ1-4
CASSYTPFPATNEKLFF
TGTGCCAGCAGTTACACCCCCTTCCCCGCAACTAATGAAAAACTGTTTTTT
>TRBV15|-|medium-sized|TRBJ2-7
CATSSPGRGNSYEQYF
TGTGCCACCAGCAGCCCCGGGCGGGGCAACTCCTACGAGCAGTACTTC
>TRBV30|TRBD1|many|TRBJ2-7
CACLKQGNEQYF
TGTGCCTGCCTAAAACAGGGGAACGAGCAGTACTTC
>TRBV27|TRBD1|many|TRBJ1-1
CASSPTGQGRPMNTEAFF
TGTGCCAGCAGTCCTACAGGACAGGGGCGCCCCATGAACACTGAAGCTTTCTTT
>TRBV24-1|-|few|TRBJ2-7
CATSDPSAGLYEQYF
TGCGCCACCAGTGACCCCTCTGCCGGTCTATACGAGCAGTACTTC
>TRBV5-6|-|-|TRBJ2-2
CASSLMHGELFF
TGTGCCAGCAGCTTGATGCACGGGGAGCTGTTTTTT
>TRBV5-6|-|many|TRBJ2-5
CASSLEETQYF
TGTGCCAGCAGCTTGGAAGAGACCCAGTACTTC